This is a list of T cell receptor beta chains from one sample in a study of T cells in Graves' hyperthyroidism and ophthalmopathy. Each CDR3 protein is one row after TCRdb ran MiXCR on the multiplex PCR reads. This sample has around 300,000 distinct CDR3 sequences, with roughly 13% found just once. Sequencing was carried out using blood. These receptors originate from a middle-aged woman with Graves' hyperthyroidism. Each CDR3 is given with its conserved first and last residue. A D gene is named only where the DNA matches it firmly. Only some rows state a clone size, as once, few, many or a class for expanded clones.

abundance	d_gene	v_gene	j_gene	CDR3aa	CDR3nt
many	TRBD2	TRBV30	TRBJ2-7	CAWSSEAGGQAAEQYF	TGTGCCTGGAGTTCAGAAGCGGGAGGACAGGCTGCCGAGCAGTACTTC
many	TRBD1	TRBV18	TRBJ1-2	CASSTRQGEGYTF	TGTGCCAGCTCAACTCGACAGGGTGAGGGCTACACCTTC
many	TRBD2	TRBV20-1	TRBJ2-3	CSASGLAGITDTQYF	TGCAGTGCATCGGGACTAGCGGGAATAACAGATACGCAGTATTTT
.	.	TRBV5-5	TRBJ1-3	CASRPDSTSGNTIYF	TGTGCCAGCAGACCCGACAGTACAAGTGGAAACACCATATATTTT
.	TRBD2	TRBV20-1	TRBJ2-2	CSAGRLAGRNTGELFF	TGCAGTGCGGGGAGACTAGCGGGAAGGAACACCGGGGAGCTGTTTTTT
many	TRBD2	TRBV29-1	TRBJ2-1	CSVRSSGTSYNEQFF	TGCAGCGTCCGCTCTAGCGGGACCTCCTACAATGAGCAGTTCTTC
.	TRBD2	TRBV12-3/TRBV12-4	TRBJ2-1	CASSWGLAPYNEQFF	TGTGCCAGCAGTTGGGGACTAGCGCCCTACAATGAGCAGTTCTTC
many	TRBD2	TRBV20-1	TRBJ2-7	CSARETSGSGYEQYF	TGCAGTGCTAGGGAGACTAGCGGGAGCGGTTACGAGCAGTACTTC
many	.	TRBV3-1	TRBJ2-1	CASSQEGTSYNEQFF	TGTGCCAGCAGCCAAGAAGGGACTTCCTACAATGAGCAGTTCTTC
many	.	TRBV27	TRBJ1-5	CASSFVPREWSQPQHF	TGTGCCAGCAGTTTCGTGCCCCGGGAGTGGAGTCAGCCCCAGCATTTT
.	TRBD1	TRBV24-1	TRBJ1-1	CATSDWGQGSGAFF	TGTGCCACCAGTGACTGGGGACAGGGTAGTGGAGCTTTCTTT
many	TRBD2	TRBV4-2	TRBJ2-1	CASSREWGGDEQFF	TGTGCCAGCAGCCGTGAATGGGGGGGGGATGAGCAGTTCTTC
.	.	TRBV7-9	TRBJ2-7	CASSSPVIEQYF	TGTGCCAGCAGCTCCCCAGTGATCGAGCAGTACTTC